Below are 10 T cell receptor beta chains sequenced from a single sample in a study of Graves' ophthalmopathy and Graves' hyperthyroidism. The study amplified TCR beta CDR3 regions using RNA transcripts. In the first round, RT-PCR was carried out with HTBI primers, and a multiplex PCR formed the second round. Via MiXCR, TCRdb re-called the multiplex PCR reads, giving one row per CDR3 protein. The sample shows tens of thousands of distinct CDR3 sequences, approximately 48% of them seen only once. Sequenced: peripheral blood. These receptors all stem from an adult woman with stable Graves' hyperthyroidism.

This clonotype was found a few times. For the CDR3, the DNA is TGTGCCAGCAGCCAAGGCGGGAGCGGGTCCGAGACCCAGTACTTC. This codes for CASSQGGSGSETQYF. The genes are TRBV6-5 and TRBJ2-5; 7 positions match TRBD2. J was trimmed by 5 bases and V by 6 bases; bases with no gene match: 12. From germline, CDR1 is MNHEY and CDR2 SVGAGI. CDR3 length: 15 residues.

CDR3 DNA: TGTGCCACCAGTTCGGGCAGTCACCAAGAGACCCAGTACTTC. This codes for CATSSGSHQETQYF. This chain connects TRBV24-1 to TRBJ2-5; D is unclear. The germline V gene has CDR1 KGHDR and CDR2 SFDVKD. The CDR3 extends over 14 amino acids. Trimming left V 6 bases short and J 0 bases short, with 10 bases between.

In its sample, this clonotype ranks as medium-sized. V and J are TRBV2 and TRBJ2-7; D uncertain. Trimming removed 8 bases from V and 4 bases from J, with 3 bases in between. CDR1 SNHLY and CDR2 FYNNEI come from the germline V gene. The CDR3 contains 9 residues. CDR3 loop: CASGYEQYF. CDR3 in DNA: TGTGCCAGCGGTTACGAGCAGTACTTC. Based on the CDR3 plus reference TRBV2 and TRBJ2-7, the full variable domain is EPEVTQTPSHQVTQMGQEVILRCVPISNHLYFYWYRQILGQKVEFLVSFYNNEISEKSEIFDDQFSVERPDGSNFTLKIRSTKLEDSAMYFCASGYEQYFGPGTRLTVT.

This clonotype is deemed medium-sized. The rearrangement joins TRBV19 to TRBJ1-3; no clear D gene. Trimming removed 3 bases at V and 0 bases at J, with 6 bases between. Germline V gives CDR1 LNHDA, CDR2 SQIVND (reference sequence). This CDR3 has 14 amino acids. The CDR3 bases are TGTGCCAGTAGTATCGCGAGCTCTGGAAACACCATATATTTT. Its translation is CASSIASSGNTIYF.

With respect to this clonotype: One junction end disagrees with the germline gene, perhaps due to a read error. V usage is TRBV20-1 and J usage is TRBJ2-2, with 16 bases lining up with TRBD2. The CDR3 is 19 amino acids. Per germline, CDR1 DFQATT and CDR2 SNEGSKA (reference sequence). The CDR3 spells CSARTMGLAGGRETGELFF. The CDR3 DNA is TGCAGTGCTAGAACAATGGGACTAGCGGGAGGGAGAGAAACCGGGGAGTTGTTTTTT.

The chain combines TRBV15 with TRBJ2-2, with D perhaps matching TRBD1 (5 bases). Trimming shortened V by 0 bases and J by 1 base, and 12 bases separated the two germline ends. The CDR3 runs 17 residues. Germline V gene data show CDR1 as LNHNV and CDR2 as YYDKDF (reference sequence). CDR3 residues: CATSREVKTGNTGELFF. Here the CDR3 DNA reads TGTGCCACCAGCAGAGAAGTGAAAACAGGGAACACCGGGGAGCTGTTTTTT.

Details on this clonotype: A read error may produce the germline difference seen at one junction end. The genes are TRBV5-6 and TRBJ2-1; D remains ambiguous. The CDR3 has 17 residues. The V gene's germline CDR1 is SGHDT and CDR2 YYEEEE. In DNA, the CDR3 is TGTGCCGGCAGAGCCCTTTCGGGCCGGACGGTTGGCGATCAGCAGTTCTTC. This gives the protein CAGRALSGRTVGDQQFF.

Details on this clonotype: Its ends do not fully match the called genes, so a read error is possible. The chain recombines TRBV19 with TRBJ1-5, with D perhaps TRBD1 (5 bases). Germline CDR1 reads LNHDA; CDR2 reads SQIVND (reference sequence). The CDR3 runs 14 residues. This chain's CDR3 is CASSRQYGNQSQHF. CDR3 coding DNA: TGTGCCAGTAGTAGACAGTATGGCAATCAGTCCCAGCATTTT.

V usage is TRBV12-3 or TRBV12-4 and J usage is TRBJ2-1; TRBD2 matches 15 bases. There are 16 residues in the CDR3. With V trimmed by 3 bases and J by 8 bases, 5 bases remained unmatched. The CDR3 is CASSFGTSGRYDEQFF. CDR3 DNA sequence: TGTGCCAGCAGTTTTGGGACTAGCGGGAGGTACGATGAGCAGTTCTTC.

This clonotype was observed many times. This sequence joins TRBV6-5 and TRBJ2-7; 7 bases map to TRBD1. The V segment lost 6 bases and the J segment 4 bases; nucleotides outside the gene matches: 12. The CDR3 covers 15 residues. The germline V gene encodes CDR1 MNHEY and CDR2 SVGAGI. The CDR3 loop reads CASSQETGIVYEQYF. The CDR3 DNA reads as TGTGCCAGCAGCCAAGAGACAGGGATTGTGTACGAGCAGTACTTC.